The entry below gives a single TCR beta chain sequence along with its context. As yet, its antigen is unknown. The data were obtained in a study of shared clonotypes between healthy human individuals. Across the study: Plates per donor: three CD4 naive, three CD4 memory, two CD8 naive, one CD8 memory.

Study outcomes and limitations: Generation probability values for non-shared clonotypes were lower than those for clonotypes shared by all four donors. Relative to memory subsets, naive subsets generally showed larger estimated richness.

Naive CD8 cells, CD45RO-negative and positively selected for CCR7, excluded terminally differentiated effector memory CD45RA+ cells. CDR1 is SNHLY and CDR2 is FYNNEI in the germline V gene. This CDR3 has 19 residues. V dropped 5 bases and J dropped 1; count of bases not matched to a gene: 15. Deep was the level at which the assay was run. Measured with immunoSEQ multiplex PCR; TCRdb has only the in-frame clones, and not every one. The sample has roughly 1,800,000 clones, about 95% seen once; the top ten hold more than 0.9%. Sequencing input: naive CD8+ T cells sorted from blood. J is TRBJ2-3 and V is TRBV2; 10 nucleotides agree with TRBD2. The clonotype was recovered from a young man in good health. CDR3 residues: CASSRWLEVTSGGTDTQYF. Here the CDR3 DNA reads TGTGCCAGCAGTCGATGGCTCGAGGTTACTAGCGGGGGCACAGATACGCAGTATTTT. The full variable domain, with the rest looked up from reference TRBV2 and TRBJ2-3, is EPEVTQTPSHQVTQMGQEVILRCVPISNHLYFYWYRQILGQKVEFLVSFYNNEISEKSEIFDDQFSVERPDGSNFTLKIRSTKLEDSAMYFCASSRWLEVTSGGTDTQYFGPGTRLTVL.